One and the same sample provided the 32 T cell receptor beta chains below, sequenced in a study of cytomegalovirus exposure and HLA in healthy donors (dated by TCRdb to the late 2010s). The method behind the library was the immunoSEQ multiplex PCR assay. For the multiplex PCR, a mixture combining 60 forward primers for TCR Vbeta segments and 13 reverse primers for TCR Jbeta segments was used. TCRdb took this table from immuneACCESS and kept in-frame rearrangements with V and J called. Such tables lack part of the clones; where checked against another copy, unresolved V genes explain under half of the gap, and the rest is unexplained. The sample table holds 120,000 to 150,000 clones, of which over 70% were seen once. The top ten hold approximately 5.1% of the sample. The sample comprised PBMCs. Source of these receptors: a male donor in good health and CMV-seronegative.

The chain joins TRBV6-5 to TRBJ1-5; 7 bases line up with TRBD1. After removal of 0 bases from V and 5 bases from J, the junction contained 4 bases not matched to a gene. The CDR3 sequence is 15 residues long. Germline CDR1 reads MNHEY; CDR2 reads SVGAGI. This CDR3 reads CASSYSGTEDQPQHF. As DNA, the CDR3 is TGTGCCAGCAGTTACTCCGGGACAGAAGATCAGCCCCAGCATTTT.

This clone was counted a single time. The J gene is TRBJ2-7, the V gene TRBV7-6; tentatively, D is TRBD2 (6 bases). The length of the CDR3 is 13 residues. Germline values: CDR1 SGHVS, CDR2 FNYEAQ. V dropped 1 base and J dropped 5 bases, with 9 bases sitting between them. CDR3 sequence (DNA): TGTGCCAGCAGCTTAGACCGGGGGAACGAGCAGTACTTC. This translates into CASSLDRGNEQYF.

In nucleotides, the CDR3 is TGTGCCAGCAGCTTTACCGGGACAGGGCAATACAATGAGCAGTTCTTC. Residues: CASSFTGTGQYNEQFF. V and J are TRBV7-2 and TRBJ2-1; TRBD1 matches 9 bases. V lost 3 bases and J lost 4; bases outside the gene matches: 7. Per the germline V gene, CDR1 is SGHTA and CDR2 is FQGNSA. The CDR3 covers 16 residues.

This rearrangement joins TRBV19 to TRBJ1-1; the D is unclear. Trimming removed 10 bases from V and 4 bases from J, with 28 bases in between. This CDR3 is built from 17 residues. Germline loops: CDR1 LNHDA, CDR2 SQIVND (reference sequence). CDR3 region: CATKAKTRTMVGTEAFF. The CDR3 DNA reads TGTGCCACAAAAGCCAAGACACGAACAATGGTAGGCACTGAAGCTTTCTTT.

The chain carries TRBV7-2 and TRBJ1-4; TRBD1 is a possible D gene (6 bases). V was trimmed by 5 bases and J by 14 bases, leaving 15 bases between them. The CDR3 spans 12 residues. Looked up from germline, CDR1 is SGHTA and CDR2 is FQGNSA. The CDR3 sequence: CASSPDRNRLFF. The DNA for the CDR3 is TGTGCCAGCAGCCCCGACAGGAACCGGCTGTTTTTT.

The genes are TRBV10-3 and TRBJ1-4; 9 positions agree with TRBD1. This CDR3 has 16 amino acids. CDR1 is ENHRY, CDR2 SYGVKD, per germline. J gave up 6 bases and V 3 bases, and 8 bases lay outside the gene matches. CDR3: CAISEQGALGDEKLFF. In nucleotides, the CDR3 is TGTGCCATCAGTGAACAGGGGGCGCTCGGGGATGAAAAACTGTTTTTT.

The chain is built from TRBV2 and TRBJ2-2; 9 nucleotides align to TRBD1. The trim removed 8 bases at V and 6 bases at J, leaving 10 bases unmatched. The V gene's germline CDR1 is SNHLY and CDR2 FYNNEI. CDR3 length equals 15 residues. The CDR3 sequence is CASSRDRERAGELFF. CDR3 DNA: TGTGCCAGCTCCCGGGACAGGGAGCGTGCCGGGGAGCTGTTTTTT.

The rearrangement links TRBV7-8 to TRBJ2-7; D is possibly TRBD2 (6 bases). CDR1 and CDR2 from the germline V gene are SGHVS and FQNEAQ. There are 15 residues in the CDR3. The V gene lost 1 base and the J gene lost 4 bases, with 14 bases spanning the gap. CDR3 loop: CASSLGEAGSYEQYF. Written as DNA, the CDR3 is TGTGCCAGCAGCTTAGGGGAGGCGGGGAGTTACGAGCAGTACTTC.

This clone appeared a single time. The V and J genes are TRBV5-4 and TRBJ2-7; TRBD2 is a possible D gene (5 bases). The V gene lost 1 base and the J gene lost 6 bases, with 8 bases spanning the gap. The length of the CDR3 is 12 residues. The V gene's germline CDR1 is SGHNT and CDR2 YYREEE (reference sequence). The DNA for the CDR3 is TGTGCCAGCAGCTTGCAGGACTCCGAGCAGTACTTC. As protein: CASSLQDSEQYF.

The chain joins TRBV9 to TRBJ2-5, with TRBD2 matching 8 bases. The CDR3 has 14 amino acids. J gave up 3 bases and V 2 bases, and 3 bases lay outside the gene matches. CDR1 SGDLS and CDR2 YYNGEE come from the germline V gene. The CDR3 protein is CASSVSGAEETQYF. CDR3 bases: TGTGCCAGCAGCGTTAGCGGGGCTGAAGAGACCCAGTACTTC.

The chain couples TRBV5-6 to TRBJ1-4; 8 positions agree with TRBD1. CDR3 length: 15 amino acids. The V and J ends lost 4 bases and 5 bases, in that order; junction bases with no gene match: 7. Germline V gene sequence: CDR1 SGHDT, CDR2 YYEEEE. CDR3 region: CASSGATGENEKLFF. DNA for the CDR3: TGTGCCAGCAGCGGCGCGACAGGGGAGAATGAAAAACTGTTTTTT.

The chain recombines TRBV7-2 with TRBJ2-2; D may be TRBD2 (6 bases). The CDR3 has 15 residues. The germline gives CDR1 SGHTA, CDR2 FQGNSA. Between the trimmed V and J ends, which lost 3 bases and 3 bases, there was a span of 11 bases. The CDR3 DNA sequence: TGTGCCAGCAGCTTCAGCCCGGGGGACACCGGGGAGCTGTTTTTT. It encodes CASSFSPGDTGELFF.

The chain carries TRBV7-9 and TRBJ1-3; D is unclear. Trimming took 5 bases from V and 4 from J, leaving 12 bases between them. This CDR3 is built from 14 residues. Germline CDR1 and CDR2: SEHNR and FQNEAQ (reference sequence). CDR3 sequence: CASSQPGTGNTIYF. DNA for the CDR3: TGTGCCAGCAGCCAACCGGGTACGGGAAACACCATATATTTT.

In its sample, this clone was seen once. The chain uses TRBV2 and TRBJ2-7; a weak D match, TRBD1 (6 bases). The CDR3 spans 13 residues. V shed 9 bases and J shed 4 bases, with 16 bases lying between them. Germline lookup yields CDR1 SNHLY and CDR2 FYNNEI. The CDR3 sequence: CASTGPTSYEQYF. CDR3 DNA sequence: TGTGCCAGTACAGGGCCGACAAGTTACGAGCAGTACTTC.

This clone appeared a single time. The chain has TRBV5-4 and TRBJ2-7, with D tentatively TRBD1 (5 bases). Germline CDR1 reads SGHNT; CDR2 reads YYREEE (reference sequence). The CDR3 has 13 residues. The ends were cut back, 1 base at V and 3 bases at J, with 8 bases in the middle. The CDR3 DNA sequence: TGTGCCAGCAGCTTGCCAGGGTTCTACGAGCAGTACTTC. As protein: CASSLPGFYEQYF. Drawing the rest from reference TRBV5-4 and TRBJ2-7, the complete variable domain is ETGVTQSPTHLIKTRGQQVTLRCSSQSGHNTVSWYQQALGQGPQFIFQYYREEENGRGNFPPRFSGLQFPNYSSELNVNALELDDSALYLCASSLPGFYEQYFGPGTRLTVT.

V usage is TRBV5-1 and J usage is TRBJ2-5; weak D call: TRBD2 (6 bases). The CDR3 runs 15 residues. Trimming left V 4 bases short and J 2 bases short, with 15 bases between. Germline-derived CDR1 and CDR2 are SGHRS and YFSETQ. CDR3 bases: TGCGCCAGCAGCACCGCGGGGATTGGGCAAGAGACCCAGTACTTC. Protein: CASSTAGIGQETQYF.

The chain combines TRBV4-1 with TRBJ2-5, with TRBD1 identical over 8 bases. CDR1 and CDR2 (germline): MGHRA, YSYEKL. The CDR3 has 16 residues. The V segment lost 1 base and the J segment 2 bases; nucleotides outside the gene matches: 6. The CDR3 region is CASSQAYRGVQETQYF. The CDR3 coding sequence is TGCGCCAGCAGCCAAGCCTACAGGGGGGTTCAAGAGACCCAGTACTTC.

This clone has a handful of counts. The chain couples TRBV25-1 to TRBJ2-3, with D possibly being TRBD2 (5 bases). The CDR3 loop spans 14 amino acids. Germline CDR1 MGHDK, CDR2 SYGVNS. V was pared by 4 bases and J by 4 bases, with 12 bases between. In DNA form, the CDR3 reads TGTGCCAGCAGTGCCAACGGGGTACCAGATACGCAGTATTTT. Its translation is CASSANGVPDTQYF.

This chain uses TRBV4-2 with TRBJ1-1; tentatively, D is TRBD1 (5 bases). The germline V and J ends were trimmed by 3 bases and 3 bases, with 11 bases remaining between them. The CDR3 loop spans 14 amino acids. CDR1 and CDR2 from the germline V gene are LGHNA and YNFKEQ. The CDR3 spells CASSQTDTYTEAFF. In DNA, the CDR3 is TGTGCCAGCAGCCAGACAGACACCTACACTGAAGCTTTCTTT.

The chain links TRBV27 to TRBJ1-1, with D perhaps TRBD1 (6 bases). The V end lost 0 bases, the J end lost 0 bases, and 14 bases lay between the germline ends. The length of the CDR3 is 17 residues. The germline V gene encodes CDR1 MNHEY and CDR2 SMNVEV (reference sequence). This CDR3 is CASSLSSGALMNTEAFF. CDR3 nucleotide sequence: TGTGCCAGCAGTTTATCTTCAGGGGCGCTCATGAACACTGAAGCTTTCTTT.

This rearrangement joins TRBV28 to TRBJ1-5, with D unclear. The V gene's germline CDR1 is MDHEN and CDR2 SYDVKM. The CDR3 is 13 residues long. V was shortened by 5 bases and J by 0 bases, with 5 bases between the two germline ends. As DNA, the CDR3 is TGTGCCAGCAGTACTTATAGCAATCAGCCCCAGCATTTT. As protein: CASSTYSNQPQHF.

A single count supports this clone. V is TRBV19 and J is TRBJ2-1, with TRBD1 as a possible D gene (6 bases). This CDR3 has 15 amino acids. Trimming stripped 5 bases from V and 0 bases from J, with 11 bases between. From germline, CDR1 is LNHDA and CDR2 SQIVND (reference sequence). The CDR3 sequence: CASSVTGSSYNEQFF. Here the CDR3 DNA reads TGTGCCAGTAGTGTAACAGGGAGCTCCTACAATGAGCAGTTCTTC.

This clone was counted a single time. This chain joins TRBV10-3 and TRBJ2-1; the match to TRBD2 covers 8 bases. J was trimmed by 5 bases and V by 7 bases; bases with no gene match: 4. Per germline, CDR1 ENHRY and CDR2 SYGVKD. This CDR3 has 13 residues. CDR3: CAITSGLDNEQFF. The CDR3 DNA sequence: TGTGCCATCACTAGCGGGTTGGACAATGAGCAGTTCTTC.

For the CDR3, the DNA is TGTGCCATCAGTGGGAATGCCGGAGATGGCTACACCTTC. It specifies CAISGNAGDGYTF. The chain recombines TRBV10-3 with TRBJ1-2, with unresolved D. The CDR3 length is 13 residues. V was pared by 4 bases and J by 6 bases, with 12 bases between. The germline CDR1 and CDR2 sequences are ENHRY and SYGVKD.

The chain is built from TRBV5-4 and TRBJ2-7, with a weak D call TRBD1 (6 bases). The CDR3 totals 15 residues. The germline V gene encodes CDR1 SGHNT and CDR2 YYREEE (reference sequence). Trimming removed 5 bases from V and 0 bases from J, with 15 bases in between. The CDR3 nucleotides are TGTGCCAGCAGTTTACAACAGGGATTCTCCTACGAGCAGTACTTC. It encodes CASSLQQGFSYEQYF.

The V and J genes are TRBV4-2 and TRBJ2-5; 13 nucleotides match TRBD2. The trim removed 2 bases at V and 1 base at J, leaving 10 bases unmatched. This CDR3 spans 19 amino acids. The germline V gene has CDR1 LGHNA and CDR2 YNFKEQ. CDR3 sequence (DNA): TGTGCCAGCAGCCAAAACCCTGGGACTAGCGGGGTGCTCCAAGAGACCCAGTACTTC. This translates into CASSQNPGTSGVLQETQYF.

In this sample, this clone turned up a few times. The CDR3 sequence: CASSKAIRKGAPEYNSPLHF. The CDR3 DNA follows: TGTGCCAGCAGCAAAGCTATAAGGAAAGGGGCACCTGAATATAATTCACCCCTCCACTTT. V and J are TRBV21-1 and TRBJ1-6; TRBD1 was called by the table and not checked on the DNA. TRBV21-1 represents a pseudogene. This CDR3 spans 20 amino acids.

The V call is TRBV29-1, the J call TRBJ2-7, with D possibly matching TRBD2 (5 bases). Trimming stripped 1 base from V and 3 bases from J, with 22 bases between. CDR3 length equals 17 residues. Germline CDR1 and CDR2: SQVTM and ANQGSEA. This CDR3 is CSVEVVRRPKGVYEQYF. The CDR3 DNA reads TGCAGCGTTGAAGTGGTGAGGAGACCCAAGGGAGTCTACGAGCAGTACTTC.

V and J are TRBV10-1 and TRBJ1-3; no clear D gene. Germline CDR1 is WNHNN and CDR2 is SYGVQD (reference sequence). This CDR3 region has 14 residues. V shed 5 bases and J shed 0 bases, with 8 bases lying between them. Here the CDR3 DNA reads TGCGCCAGCAGTCCTGACATCTCTGGAAACACCATATATTTT. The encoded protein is CASSPDISGNTIYF.

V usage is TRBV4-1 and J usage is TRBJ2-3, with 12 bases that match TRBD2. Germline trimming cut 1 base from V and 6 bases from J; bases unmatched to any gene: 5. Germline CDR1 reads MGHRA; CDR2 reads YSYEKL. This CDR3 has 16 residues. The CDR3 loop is CASSQVLAGGRDTQYF. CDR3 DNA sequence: TGCGCCAGCAGCCAAGTTCTAGCGGGGGGGCGGGATACGCAGTATTTT.

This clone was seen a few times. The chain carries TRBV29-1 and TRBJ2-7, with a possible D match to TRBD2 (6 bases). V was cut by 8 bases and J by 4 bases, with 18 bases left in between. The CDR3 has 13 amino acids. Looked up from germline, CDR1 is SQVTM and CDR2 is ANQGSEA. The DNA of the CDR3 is TGCAGCCCCCCCCCGGAGGGCTGTTACGAGCAGTACTTC. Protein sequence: CSPPPEGCYEQYF.

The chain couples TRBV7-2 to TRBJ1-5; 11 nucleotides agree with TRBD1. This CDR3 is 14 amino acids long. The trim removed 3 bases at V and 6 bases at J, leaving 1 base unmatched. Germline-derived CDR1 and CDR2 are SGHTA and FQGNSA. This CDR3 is CASSLGQGVQPQHF. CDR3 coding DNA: TGTGCCAGCAGCTTGGGACAGGGGGTTCAGCCCCAGCATTTT.